This T cell receptor (beta chain) was profiled in a study of blood T cells in healthy people across ages. Study background: Template switching retrieved approximately one barcoded beta molecule for each two T cells. Findings of the study overall: Estimates based on one million T cells were treated as lower bounds. The recorded TCR beta diversity per million T cells decreased in a roughly linear manner with age.

Total RNA amounts of at least 5 micrograms were extracted per sample. This CDR3 region has 16 residues. The V gene's germline CDR1 is SGHDT and CDR2 YYEEEE. V lost 3 bases and J lost 6, with 20 bases in between. As regards this clonotype: Its specificity is unknown.

The authors ran a second PCR of about 6 to 11 cycles using a sample-barcoded 5' primer and a J-beta primer mix. TCRdb reprocessed the 5' RACE reads via MiXCR and lists one record per CDR3 protein. The sample has about 800,000 distinct CDR3 sequences; about 47% are singletons. This sequence originates from a man aged 80 or over in good health. Sequencing used blood. The chain has TRBV5-6 and TRBJ2-3; D remains ambiguous. The CDR3 here is CASSSEDRWEADTQYF. For the CDR3, the DNA is TGTGCCAGCAGCTCCGAGGACCGATGGGAAGCGGATACGCAGTATTTT.